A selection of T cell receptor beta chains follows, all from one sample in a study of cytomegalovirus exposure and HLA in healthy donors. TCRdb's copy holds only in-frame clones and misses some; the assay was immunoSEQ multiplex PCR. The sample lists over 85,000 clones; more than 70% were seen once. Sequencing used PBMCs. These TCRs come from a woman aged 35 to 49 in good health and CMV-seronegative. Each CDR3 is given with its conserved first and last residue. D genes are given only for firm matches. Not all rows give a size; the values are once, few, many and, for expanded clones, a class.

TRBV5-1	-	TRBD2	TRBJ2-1	TGCGCCAGCAGCCCCACTTCTAGCGGGGGGCCCAATGAGCAGTTCTTC	CASSPTSSGGPNEQFF
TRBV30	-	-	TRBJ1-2	TGTGCCTGGAGGTGGTCGGGCCAGGGGGGCTACACCTTC	CAWRWSGQGGYTF
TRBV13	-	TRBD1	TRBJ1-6	TGTGCCAGCAGCCAATATTCCGGGACAGGCGATTCACCCCTCCACTTT	CASSQYSGTGDSPLHF
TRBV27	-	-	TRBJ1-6	TGTGCCAGCAGACCTGGACTCTATTCACCCCTCCACTTT	CASRPGLYSPLHF
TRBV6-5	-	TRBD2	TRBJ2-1	TGTGCCAGCAGAAGCGGGGGAGGCTACAATGAGCAGTTCTTC	CASRSGGGYNEQFF
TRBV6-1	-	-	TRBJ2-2	TGTGCCAGCAGTCCCAGGGGGGCGAACACCGGGGAGCTGTTTTTT	CASSPRGANTGELFF
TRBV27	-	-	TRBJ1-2	TGTGCCAGCAGTAGCCAAAACTATGGCTACACCTTC	CASSSQNYGYTF
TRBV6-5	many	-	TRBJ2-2	TGTGCCAGCAGGGTCGACAGGTTCATCGGGGAGCTGTTTTTT	CASRVDRFIGELFF
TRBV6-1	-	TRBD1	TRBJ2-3	TGTGCCAGCAGTGTTAACAGGGGAGCAGATACGCAGTATTTT	CASSVNRGADTQYF
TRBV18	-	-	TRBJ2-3	TGTGCCAGCTCACCATCGTTAACAGATACGCAGTATTTT	CASSPSLTDTQYF
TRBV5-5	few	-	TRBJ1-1	TGTGCCAGCAGCGACGATTTCGCGGACACCTACACTGAAGCTTTCTTT	CASSDDFADTYTEAFF
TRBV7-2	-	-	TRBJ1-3	TGTGCCAGCAGCCCTGGACACGTTTCCTCTGGAAACACCATATATTTT	CASSPGHVSSGNTIYF